The 7 T cell receptor beta chains below come from one sample, sequenced in a study of blood T cell repertoires in COVID-19. Profiling relied on immunoSEQ multiplex PCR, and the TCRdb table lists in-frame clones only, not all of them. Of tens of thousands of clones in the sample, 80% were seen once. The sequencing input was peripheral blood. Every receptor here comes from a woman aged 80 or over with acute or convalescent COVID-19.

The rearrangement joins TRBV11-2 to TRBJ1-6, with 8 bases that match TRBD1. After removal of 5 bases from V and 8 bases from J, the junction contained 11 bases not matched to a gene. This CDR3 region has 16 residues. CDR1 and CDR2 from the germline V gene are SGHAT and FQNNGV. The CDR3 nucleotides read TGTGCCAGCAGCGACCACAGGGGGGGCGTAGATTCACCCCTCCACTTT. This codes for CASSDHRGGVDSPLHF.

This rearrangement joins TRBV11-2 to TRBJ1-2; 7 positions agree with TRBD1. The CDR3 has 14 amino acids. Germline loops: CDR1 SGHAT, CDR2 FQNNGV. Unmatched junction bases numbered 7, after V lost 4 bases and J lost 5 bases. The CDR3 DNA reads as TGTGCCAGCAGCTCCCCGGGACAGAGGTATGGCTACACCTTC. It encodes CASSSPGQRYGYTF. The variable domain in full, completed from reference TRBV11-2 and TRBJ1-2, reads EAGVAQSPRYKIIEKRQSVAFWCNPISGHATLYWYQQILGQGPKLLIQFQNNGVVDDSQLPKDRFSAERLKGVDSTLKIQPAKLEDSAVYLCASSSPGQRYGYTFGSGTRLTVV.

V gene TRBV5-1 combines with J gene TRBJ2-6, with a possible D match to TRBD2 (6 bases). Germline V gives CDR1 SGHRS, CDR2 YFSETQ. The CDR3 sequence is 19 residues long. The V gene lost 4 bases and the J gene lost 0 bases, with 20 bases spanning the gap. This CDR3 is CASSRTPPGEYSGANVLTF. In nucleotides, the CDR3 is TGCGCCAGCAGCCGAACCCCTCCGGGAGAATACTCTGGGGCCAACGTCCTGACTTTC.

V usage is TRBV6-5 and J usage is TRBJ1-1, with D unclear. CDR3 length: 11 residues. The V end lost 10 bases, the J end lost 4 bases, and 10 bases lay between the germline ends. Germline CDR1 MNHEY, CDR2 SVGAGI. The CDR3 nucleotides are TGTGCCACCGCGGCCGGCACTGAAGCTTTCTTT. As protein: CATAAGTEAFF.

CDR3 sequence: CASSSDISDNSPLHF. The CDR3 DNA follows: TGTGCCAGCTCGTCAGATATAAGTGATAATTCACCCCTCCACTTT. The V gene is TRBV18, the J gene TRBJ1-6; the D is unclear. The CDR3 loop spans 15 amino acids. CDR1 KGHSH and CDR2 LQKENI come from the germline V gene. Trimming took off 6 bases at V and 5 bases at J, with 14 bases between the two ends.

The table lists this clone with a count of one. The chain joins TRBV7-3 to TRBJ2-5, with 10 bases that match TRBD2. The junction had 7 bases not matched to a gene; V was cut back by 5 bases and J by 4 bases. CDR1 is SGHTA and CDR2 is FQGTGA in the germline V gene. The CDR3 is 15 amino acids. This CDR3 is CASSAQRGGRETQYF. The CDR3 bases are TGTGCCAGCAGCGCTCAGCGGGGGGGCCGAGAGACCCAGTACTTC. Looking up the rest from reference TRBV7-3 and TRBJ2-5 gives the full variable domain: GAGVSQTPSNKVTEKGKYVELRCDPISGHTALYWYRQSLGQGPEFLIYFQGTGAADDSGLPNDRFFAVRPEGSVSTLKIQRTERGDSAVYLCASSAQRGGRETQYFGPGTRLLVL.

The chain employs TRBV7-9 and TRBJ2-3; 8 bases align to TRBD1. Germline V gene data show CDR1 as SEHNR and CDR2 as FQNEAQ (reference sequence). After removal of 8 bases from V and 5 bases from J, the junction contained 9 bases not matched to a gene. The CDR3 runs to 14 residues. CDR3 sequence (DNA): TGTGCCAGCTTAAGACAGGGGTTTGGAGATACGCAGTATTTT. Amino acids: CASLRQGFGDTQYF.